This paragraph covers one T cell receptor beta chain sequence. This record belongs to a study of T cells in Graves' hyperthyroidism and ophthalmopathy. Study-level background: At initial diagnosis, before any treatment had begun, peripheral blood was obtained.

These patients, aged 18 to 65, had recently diagnosed hyperthyroidism lasting under 2 months. Clinical symptoms, serum thyroxine and TRAb, thyroid ultrasound and orbital computed tomography were used for the diagnoses. Amplification of TCR beta CDR3 regions was performed using RNA transcripts as template. TCR CDR3 underwent first-round RT-PCR with the HTBI primer set. TCRdb itself ran the multiplex PCR reads through MiXCR, one entry per CDR3 protein. The profile shows fewer than 550,000 distinct CDR3 sequences, 15% to 18% of them singletons. Germline V gives CDR1 SNHLY, CDR2 FYNNEI. V was clipped by 5 bases and J by 9 bases, with 17 bases between them. There are 15 residues in the CDR3.

The sequence derives from a woman between 18 and 29 years old with Graves' hyperthyroidism. The rearrangement joins TRBV2 to TRBJ1-6; perhaps TRBD1 as D (6 bases). Material for sequencing was blood. The CDR3 here is CASSLQGTQISPLHF. The CDR3 DNA sequence: TGTGCCAGCAGTCTACAGGGAACTCAAATTTCACCCCTCCACTTT.